This T cell receptor (beta chain) was documented in a study of T cells in women clearing cervical HPV infection. In the study overall: Blood came at first lesion visit for cases, post-clearance for controls.

The CDR3 covers 14 residues. Germline V gene data show CDR1 as LNHDA and CDR2 as SQIVND (reference sequence). V dropped 5 bases and J dropped 2 bases, with 12 bases sitting between them. Remarks on this clone: The missing CDR3 end, 3 residues past where the read stops, is filled in from the germline J gene.

TCR beta CDR3 amplified by multiplex PCR from roughly 1,100 ng genomic DNA. Produced via immunoSEQ multiplex PCR; TCRdb's table is partial and in-frame only. The sample data list around 15,000 clones. The gene calls are TRBV19 and TRBJ1-1; D might be TRBD1 (6 bases). Sequenced sample: blood buffy coat. This clonotype originated in a woman aged 18-70 years with a cervical HPV16 infection that either progressed to CIN3+ or cleared (not recorded which). The CDR3 DNA, read in part, is TGTGCCAGTAGTCGGGGACACTCTAACACTGAA. It codes for CASSRGHSNTE. The full CDR3 reads CASSRGHSNTEAFF.